This T cell receptor (beta chain) was observed in a study of blood T cell repertoires in COVID-19. The table came from immunoSEQ multiplex PCR; TCRdb's copy has only in-frame clones and leaves some out. The sample includes about 320,000 clones, 80% to 90% seen only once; the top ten take 5% to 7.5%. The specimen sequenced was peripheral blood. The TCR originated in a man younger than 35 who had recovered from COVID-19.

CDR3 region: CASSTRRTGTNTEAFF. The CDR3 nucleotides are TGTGCCAGCAGCACCCGTCGGACAGGGACTAACACTGAAGCTTTCTTT. This chain connects TRBV7-9 to TRBJ1-1; TRBD1 agrees at 8 bases. Germline V gene data show CDR1 as SEHNR and CDR2 as FQNEAQ (reference sequence). This CDR3 is built from 16 residues. The V and J ends lost 5 bases and 2 bases, in that order; junction bases with no gene match: 10. The full variable domain, completed using reference TRBV7-9 and TRBJ1-1, is DTGVSQNPRHKITKRGQNVTFRCDPISEHNRLYWYRQTLGQGPEFLTYFQNEAQLEKSRLLSDRFSAERPKGSFSTLEIQRTEQGDSAMYLCASSTRRTGTNTEAFFGQGTRLTVV.